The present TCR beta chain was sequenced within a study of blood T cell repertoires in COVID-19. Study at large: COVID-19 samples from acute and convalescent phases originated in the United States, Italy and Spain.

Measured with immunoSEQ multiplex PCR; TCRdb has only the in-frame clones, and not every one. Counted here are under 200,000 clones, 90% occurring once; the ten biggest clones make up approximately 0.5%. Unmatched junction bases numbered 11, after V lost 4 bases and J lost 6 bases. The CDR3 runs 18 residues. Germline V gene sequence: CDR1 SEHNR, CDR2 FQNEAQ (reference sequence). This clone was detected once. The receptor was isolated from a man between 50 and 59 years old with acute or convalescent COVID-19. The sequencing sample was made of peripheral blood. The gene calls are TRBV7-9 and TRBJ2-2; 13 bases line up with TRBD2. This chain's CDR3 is CASSSGGLAGMVSGELFF. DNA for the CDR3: TGTGCCAGCAGCTCAGGGGGACTAGCGGGGATGGTCTCCGGGGAGCTGTTTTTT.